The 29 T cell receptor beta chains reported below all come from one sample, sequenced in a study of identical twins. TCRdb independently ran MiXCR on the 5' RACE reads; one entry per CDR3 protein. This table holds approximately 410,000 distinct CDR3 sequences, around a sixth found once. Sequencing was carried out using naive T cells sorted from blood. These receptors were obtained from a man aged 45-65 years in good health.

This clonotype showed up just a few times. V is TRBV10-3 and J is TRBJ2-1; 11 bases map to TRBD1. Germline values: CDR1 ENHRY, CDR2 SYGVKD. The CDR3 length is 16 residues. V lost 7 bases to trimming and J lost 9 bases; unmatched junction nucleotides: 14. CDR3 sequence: CAIKETGTGGWSEQFF. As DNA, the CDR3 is TGTGCCATCAAGGAAACCGGGACAGGGGGGTGGAGTGAGCAGTTCTTC.

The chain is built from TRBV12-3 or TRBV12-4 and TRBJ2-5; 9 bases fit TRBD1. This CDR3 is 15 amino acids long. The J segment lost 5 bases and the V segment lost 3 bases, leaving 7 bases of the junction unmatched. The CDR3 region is CASSLRGTGRETQYF. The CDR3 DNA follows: TGTGCCAGCAGTTTGCGTGGGACAGGGAGGGAGACCCAGTACTTC.

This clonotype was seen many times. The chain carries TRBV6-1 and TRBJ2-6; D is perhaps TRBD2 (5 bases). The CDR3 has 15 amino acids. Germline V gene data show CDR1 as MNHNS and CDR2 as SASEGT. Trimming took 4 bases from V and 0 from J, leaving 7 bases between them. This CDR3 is CASSGTSSGANVLTF. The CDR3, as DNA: TGTGCCAGCAGTGGAACTAGCTCTGGGGCCAACGTCCTGACTTTC.

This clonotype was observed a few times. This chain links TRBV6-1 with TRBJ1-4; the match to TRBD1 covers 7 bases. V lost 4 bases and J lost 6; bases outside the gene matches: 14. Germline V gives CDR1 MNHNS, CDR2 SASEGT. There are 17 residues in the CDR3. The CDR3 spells CASSAVDRAGGYEKLFF. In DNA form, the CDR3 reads TGTGCCAGCAGTGCCGTTGACAGGGCCGGTGGTTATGAAAAACTGTTTTTT.

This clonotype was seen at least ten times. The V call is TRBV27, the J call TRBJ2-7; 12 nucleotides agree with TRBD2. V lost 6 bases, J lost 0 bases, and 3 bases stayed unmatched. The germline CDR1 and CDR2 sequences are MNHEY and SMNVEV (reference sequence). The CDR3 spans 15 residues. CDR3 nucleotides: TGTGCCAGCAGAAGGACTAGCGGGGTCTCCTACGAGCAGTACTTC. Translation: CASRRTSGVSYEQYF.

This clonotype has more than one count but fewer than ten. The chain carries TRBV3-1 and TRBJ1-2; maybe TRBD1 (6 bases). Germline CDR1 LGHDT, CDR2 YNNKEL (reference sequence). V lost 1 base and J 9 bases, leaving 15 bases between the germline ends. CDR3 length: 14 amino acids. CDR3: CASSQVVGGASYTF. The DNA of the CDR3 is TGTGCCAGCAGCCAAGTGGTAGGGGGGGCGAGCTACACCTTC.

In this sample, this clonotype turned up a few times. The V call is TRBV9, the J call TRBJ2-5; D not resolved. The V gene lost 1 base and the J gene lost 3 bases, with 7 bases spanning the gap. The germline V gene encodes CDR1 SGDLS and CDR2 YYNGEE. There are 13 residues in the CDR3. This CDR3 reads CASSVFGEETQYF. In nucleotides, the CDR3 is TGTGCCAGCAGCGTATTTGGCGAAGAGACCCAGTACTTC.

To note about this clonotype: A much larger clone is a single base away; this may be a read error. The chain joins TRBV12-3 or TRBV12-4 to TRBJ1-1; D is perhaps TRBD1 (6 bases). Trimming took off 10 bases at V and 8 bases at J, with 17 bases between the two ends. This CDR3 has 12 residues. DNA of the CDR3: TGTGCCACCCGAAGGACAGCGAGGGAAGCTTTCTTT. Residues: CATRRTAREAFF.

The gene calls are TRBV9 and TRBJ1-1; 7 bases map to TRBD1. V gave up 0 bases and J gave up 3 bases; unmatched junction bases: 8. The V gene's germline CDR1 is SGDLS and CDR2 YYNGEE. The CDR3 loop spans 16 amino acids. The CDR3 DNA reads TGTGCCAGCAGCGTAGCGCAGCTGACAGGGCACACTGAAGCTTTCTTT. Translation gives CASSVAQLTGHTEAFF.

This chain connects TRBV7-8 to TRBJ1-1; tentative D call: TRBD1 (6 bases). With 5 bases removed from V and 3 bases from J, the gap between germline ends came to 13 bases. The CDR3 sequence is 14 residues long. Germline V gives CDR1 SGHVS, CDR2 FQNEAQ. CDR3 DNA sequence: TGTGCCAGCAGCCTAAGGGGGGTGGACACTGAAGCTTTCTTT. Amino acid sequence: CASSLRGVDTEAFF. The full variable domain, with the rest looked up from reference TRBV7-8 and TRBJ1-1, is GAGVSQSPRYKVAKRGQDVALRCDPISGHVSLFWYQQALGQGPEFLTYFQNEAQLDKSGLPSDRFFAERPEGSVSTLKIQRTQQEDSAVYLCASSLRGVDTEAFFGQGTRLTVV.

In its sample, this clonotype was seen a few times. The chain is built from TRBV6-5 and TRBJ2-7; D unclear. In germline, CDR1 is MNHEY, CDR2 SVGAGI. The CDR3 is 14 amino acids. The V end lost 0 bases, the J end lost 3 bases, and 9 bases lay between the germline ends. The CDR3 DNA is TGTGCCAGCAGTTACTCGAAGGGTAGCTACGAGCAGTACTTC. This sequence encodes CASSYSKGSYEQYF.

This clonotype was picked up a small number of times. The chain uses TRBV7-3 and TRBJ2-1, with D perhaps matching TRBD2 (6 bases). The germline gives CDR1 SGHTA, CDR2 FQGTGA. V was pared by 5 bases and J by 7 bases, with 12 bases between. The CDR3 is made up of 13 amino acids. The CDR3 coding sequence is TGTGCCAGCAGCACCGGAAGCGGGAATGAGCAGTTCTTC. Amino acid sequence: CASSTGSGNEQFF.

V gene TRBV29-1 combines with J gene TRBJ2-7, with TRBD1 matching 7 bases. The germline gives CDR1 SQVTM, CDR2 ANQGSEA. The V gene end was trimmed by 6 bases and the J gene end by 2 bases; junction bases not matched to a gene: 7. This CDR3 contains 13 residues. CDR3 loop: CSVVDRPAYEQYF. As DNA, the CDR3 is TGCAGCGTGGTGGACAGGCCGGCCTACGAGCAGTACTTC.

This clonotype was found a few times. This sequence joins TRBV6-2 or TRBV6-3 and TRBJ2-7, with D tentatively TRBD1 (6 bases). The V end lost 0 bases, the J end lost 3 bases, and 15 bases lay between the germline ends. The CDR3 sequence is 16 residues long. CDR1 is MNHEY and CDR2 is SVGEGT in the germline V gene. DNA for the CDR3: TGTGCCAGCAGTTACTCCCGGGCAGGGGACCTCTACGAGCAGTACTTC. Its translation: CASSYSRAGDLYEQYF.

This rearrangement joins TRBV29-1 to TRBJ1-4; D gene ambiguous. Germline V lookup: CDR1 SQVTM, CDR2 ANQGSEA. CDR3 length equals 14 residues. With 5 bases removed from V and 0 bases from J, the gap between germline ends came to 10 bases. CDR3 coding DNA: TGCAGCGTTTCCCGGAGTCCAACTAATGAAAAACTGTTTTTT. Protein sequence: CSVSRSPTNEKLFF.

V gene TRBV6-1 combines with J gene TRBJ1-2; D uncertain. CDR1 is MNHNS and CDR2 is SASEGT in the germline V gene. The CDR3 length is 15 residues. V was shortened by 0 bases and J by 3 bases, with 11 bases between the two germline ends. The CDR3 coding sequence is TGTGCCAGCAGTGAAGCGCGCTGGGCGTACTATGGCTACACCTTC. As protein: CASSEARWAYYGYTF.

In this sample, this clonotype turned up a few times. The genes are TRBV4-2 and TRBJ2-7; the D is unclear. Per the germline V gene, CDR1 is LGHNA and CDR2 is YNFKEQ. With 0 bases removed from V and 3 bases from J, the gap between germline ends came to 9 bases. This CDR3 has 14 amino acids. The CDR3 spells CASSQDLRNYEQYF. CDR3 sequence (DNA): TGTGCCAGCAGCCAAGATTTAAGAAACTACGAGCAGTACTTC.

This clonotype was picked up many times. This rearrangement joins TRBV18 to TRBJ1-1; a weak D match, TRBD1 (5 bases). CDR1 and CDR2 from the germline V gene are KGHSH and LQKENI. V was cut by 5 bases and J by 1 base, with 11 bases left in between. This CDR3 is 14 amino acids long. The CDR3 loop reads CASSGSQANTEAFF. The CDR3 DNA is TGTGCCAGCTCAGGTTCACAGGCGAACACTGAAGCTTTCTTT.

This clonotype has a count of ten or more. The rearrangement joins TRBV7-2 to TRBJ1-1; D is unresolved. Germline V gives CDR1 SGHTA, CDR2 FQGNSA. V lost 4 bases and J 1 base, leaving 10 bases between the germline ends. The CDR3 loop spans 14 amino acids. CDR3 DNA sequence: TGTGCCAGCAGCTGGACTACCAGGAACACTGAAGCTTTCTTT. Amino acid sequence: CASSWTTRNTEAFF. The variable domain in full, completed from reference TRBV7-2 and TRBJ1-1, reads GAGVSQSPSNKVTEKGKDVELRCDPISGHTALYWYRQSLGQGLEFLIYFQGNSAPDKSGLPSDRFSAERTGGSVSTLTIQRTQQEDSAVYLCASSWTTRNTEAFFGQGTRLTVV.

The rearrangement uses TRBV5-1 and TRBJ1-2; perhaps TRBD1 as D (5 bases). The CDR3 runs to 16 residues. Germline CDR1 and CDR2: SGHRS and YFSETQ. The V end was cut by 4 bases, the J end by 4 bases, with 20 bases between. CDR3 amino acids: CASSGGTPTVGYGYTF. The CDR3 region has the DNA TGCGCCAGCAGCGGCGGGACTCCCACGGTTGGCTATGGCTACACCTTC.

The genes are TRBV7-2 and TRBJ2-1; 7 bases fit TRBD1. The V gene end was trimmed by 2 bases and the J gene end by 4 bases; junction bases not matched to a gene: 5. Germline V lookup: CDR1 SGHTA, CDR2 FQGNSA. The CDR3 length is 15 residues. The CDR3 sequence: CASSLSKGQYNEQFF. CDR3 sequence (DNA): TGTGCCAGCAGCTTATCGAAGGGACAGTACAATGAGCAGTTCTTC.

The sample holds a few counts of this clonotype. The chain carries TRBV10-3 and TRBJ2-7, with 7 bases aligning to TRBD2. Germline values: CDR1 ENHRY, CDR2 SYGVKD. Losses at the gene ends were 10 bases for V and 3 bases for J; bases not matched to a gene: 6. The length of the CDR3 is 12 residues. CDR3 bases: TGTGCCACGGGCCCGGGGGGCTACGAGCAGTACTTC. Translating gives CATGPGGYEQYF.

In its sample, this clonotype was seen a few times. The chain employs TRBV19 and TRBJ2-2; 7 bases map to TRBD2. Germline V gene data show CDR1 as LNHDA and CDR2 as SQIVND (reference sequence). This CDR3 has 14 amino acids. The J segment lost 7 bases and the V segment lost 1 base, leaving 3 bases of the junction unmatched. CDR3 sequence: CASSIVGGSGELFF. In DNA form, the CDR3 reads TGTGCCAGTAGTATAGTCGGGGGGAGCGGGGAGCTGTTTTTT.

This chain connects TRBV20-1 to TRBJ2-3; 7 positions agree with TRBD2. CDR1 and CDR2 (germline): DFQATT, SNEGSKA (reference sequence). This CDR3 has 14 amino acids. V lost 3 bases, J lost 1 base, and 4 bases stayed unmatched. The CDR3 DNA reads TGCAGTGCTAGGCCGGGGGGTCGCACAGATACGCAGTATTTT. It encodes CSARPGGRTDTQYF.

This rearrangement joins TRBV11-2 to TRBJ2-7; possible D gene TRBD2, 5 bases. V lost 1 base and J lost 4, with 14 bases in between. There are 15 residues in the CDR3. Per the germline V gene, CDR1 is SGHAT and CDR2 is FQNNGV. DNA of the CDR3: TGTGCCAGCAGCTTAGTCGGGAAAACCAATTACGAGCAGTACTTC. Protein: CASSLVGKTNYEQYF.

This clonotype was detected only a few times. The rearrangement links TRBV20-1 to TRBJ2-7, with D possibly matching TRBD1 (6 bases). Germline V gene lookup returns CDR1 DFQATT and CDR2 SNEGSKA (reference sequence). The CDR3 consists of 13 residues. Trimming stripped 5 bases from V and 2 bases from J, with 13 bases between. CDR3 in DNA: TGCAGTGCTTCGAGCAGGGGCCCCTACGAGCAGTACTTC. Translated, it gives CSASSRGPYEQYF.

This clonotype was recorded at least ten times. The CDR3 DNA sequence: TGTGCCAGCAGTTACTCGGCCGCCCAAGAGACCCAGTACTTC. The encoded protein is CASSYSAAQETQYF. This rearrangement joins TRBV6-5 to TRBJ2-5, with unresolved D. Germline lookup yields CDR1 MNHEY and CDR2 SVGAGI. The CDR3 extends over 14 amino acids. Trimming stripped 0 bases from V and 1 base from J, with 6 bases between.

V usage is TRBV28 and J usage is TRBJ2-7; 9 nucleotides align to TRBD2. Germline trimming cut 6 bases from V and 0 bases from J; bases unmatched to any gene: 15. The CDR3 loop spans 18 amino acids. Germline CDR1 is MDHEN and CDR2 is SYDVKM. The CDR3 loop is CASSAMALAGLSSYEQYF. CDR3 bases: TGTGCCAGCAGCGCCATGGCTCTAGCGGGGCTAAGCTCCTACGAGCAGTACTTC.

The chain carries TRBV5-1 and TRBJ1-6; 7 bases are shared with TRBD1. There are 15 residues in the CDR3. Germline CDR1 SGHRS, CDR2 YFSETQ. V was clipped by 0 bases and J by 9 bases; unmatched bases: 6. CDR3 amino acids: CASSLESQGFSPLHF. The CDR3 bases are TGCGCCAGCAGCTTGGAGTCACAGGGGTTTTCACCCCTCCACTTT.